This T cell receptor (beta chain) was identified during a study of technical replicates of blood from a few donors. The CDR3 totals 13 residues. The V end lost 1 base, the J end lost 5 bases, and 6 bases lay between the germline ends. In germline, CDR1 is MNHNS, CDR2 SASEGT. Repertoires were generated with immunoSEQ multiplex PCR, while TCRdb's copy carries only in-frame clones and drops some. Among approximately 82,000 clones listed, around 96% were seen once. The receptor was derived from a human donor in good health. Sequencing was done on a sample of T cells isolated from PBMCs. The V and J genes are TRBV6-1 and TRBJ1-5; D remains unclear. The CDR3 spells CASSEGPYQPQHF. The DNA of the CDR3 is TGTGCCAGCAGTGAAGGTCCTTATCAGCCCCAGCATTTT.